Below, 19 T cell receptor beta chains from the same sample are listed, as sequenced in a study of spatial heterogeneity in lung cancer. MiXCR, run by TCRdb on the 5' RACE reads, gives a single entry per CDR3 protein. The sample lists under 15,000 distinct CDR3 sequences; roughly an eighth were seen once. Time point indicated: sample taken at primary tumor resection. The input material, whole RNA from tumor, nontumor lung or frozen PBMC, was sequenced unsorted. The sample in question was PBMCs, obtained at surgery. Every receptor here comes from a female donor with early-stage non-small cell lung cancer.

This clonotype was found many times. The junction differs from germline at one of its ends, possibly a read error. J is TRBJ1-1 and V is TRBV3-1; D call uncertain. The CDR3 is 14 amino acids. Looked up from germline, CDR1 is LGHDT and CDR2 is YNNKEL (reference sequence). The CDR3 nucleotides are TGTGCCAACAGCCAAGCTTATGACAACTCTGAAGCTTTCTTT. The encoded protein is CANSQAYDNSEAFF.

This clonotype is deemed medium-sized. The chain carries TRBV18 and TRBJ1-1, with a possible D match to TRBD1 (5 bases). Deletions cut 2 bases from V and 13 bases from J, with 23 bases between. CDR3 length: 15 amino acids. The V gene's germline CDR1 is KGHSH and CDR2 LQKENI. CDR3 coding DNA: TGTGCCAGCTCACCAGTAGAGAAAAGGACACTGAAGCTTTTCTTT. Translation: CASSPVEKRTLKLFF.

This clonotype was seen ten or more times. The CDR3 DNA follows: TGTGCCAGCCCTGCAACGTTAGGGACTAGCGAAAACTACGAGCAGTACTTC. As protein: CASPATLGTSENYEQYF. J is TRBJ2-7 and V is TRBV6-1; 10 bases agree with TRBD2. The CDR3 consists of 17 residues. J was trimmed by 3 bases and V by 8 bases; bases with no gene match: 16. Germline V lookup: CDR1 MNHNS, CDR2 SASEGT.

By frequency in the sample, this clonotype is medium-sized. The V gene is TRBV20-1, the J gene TRBJ2-4; 7 bases are shared with TRBD1. Germline-derived CDR1 and CDR2 are DFQATT and SNEGSKA (reference sequence). V shed 0 bases, J shed 2 bases, and the junction held 19 bases outside the gene matches. The CDR3 consists of 20 residues. This chain's CDR3 is CSARDPARSTGKGTKNIQYF. The CDR3 nucleotides are TGCAGTGCTAGAGATCCGGCGAGGTCGACAGGGAAGGGGACCAAAAACATTCAGTACTTC.

The V and J genes are TRBV24-1 and TRBJ2-1; unclear D gene. Germline loops: CDR1 KGHDR, CDR2 SFDVKD. The CDR3 sequence is 14 residues long. Trimming left V 3 bases short and J 15 bases short, with 20 bases between. This CDR3 reads CATSDVNDFNRPFF. The CDR3 bases are TGTGCCACCAGTGATGTCAACGACTTTAATCGTCCGTTCTTC.

This clonotype is judged medium-sized. V and J are TRBV28 and TRBJ1-1; TRBD1 might be the D (6 bases). Germline loops: CDR1 MDHEN, CDR2 SYDVKM. Trimming removed 5 bases from V and 0 bases from J, with 13 bases in between. The CDR3 sequence is 15 residues long. As DNA, the CDR3 is TGTGCCAGCAGTGTTCCGGGACATTTGAACACTGAAGCTTTCTTT. This sequence encodes CASSVPGHLNTEAFF.

The chain links TRBV28 to TRBJ1-1, with D perhaps TRBD1 (5 bases). Trimming took 6 bases from V and 4 from J, leaving 12 bases between them. The CDR3 is made up of 13 amino acids. Germline CDR1 and CDR2: MDHEN and SYDVKM. The CDR3 DNA is TGTGCCAGCAGGTTGTCAGGGTCCACTGAAGCTTTCTTT. Its protein is CASRLSGSTEAFF.

This clonotype was counted many times. CDR3 amino acids: CASIKGQETQYF. In DNA form, the CDR3 reads TGTGCCAGTATTAAGGGGCAGGAGACCCAGTACTTC. This sequence joins TRBV19 and TRBJ2-5, with D possibly TRBD1 on 5 matching bases. Trimming removed 7 bases from V and 5 bases from J, with 11 bases in between. The germline CDR1 and CDR2 sequences are LNHDA and SQIVND (reference sequence). CDR3 length: 12 residues.

This clonotype was counted a few times. V gene TRBV5-4 combines with J gene TRBJ2-1; tentatively, D is TRBD2 (7 bases). The germline V and J ends were trimmed by 4 bases and 3 bases, with 14 bases remaining between them. The CDR3 spans 15 residues. Germline CDR1 and CDR2: SGHNT and YYREEE (reference sequence). CDR3: CASSGGGSIYNEQFF. The CDR3 DNA sequence: TGTGCCAGCAGCGGGGGGGGCAGTATCTACAATGAGCAGTTCTTC. The whole variable domain, remainder taken from reference TRBV5-4 and TRBJ2-1, is ETGVTQSPTHLIKTRGQQVTLRCSSQSGHNTVSWYQQALGQGPQFIFQYYREEENGRGNFPPRFSGLQFPNYSSELNVNALELDDSALYLCASSGGGSIYNEQFFGPGTRLTVL.

V gene TRBV5-1 combines with J gene TRBJ2-7, with D uncertain. V lost 0 bases and J lost 2, with 6 bases in between. Germline V gene data show CDR1 as SGHRS and CDR2 as YFSETQ. The CDR3 is 13 residues long. CDR3: CASSLGKAYEQYF. In DNA, the CDR3 is TGCGCCAGCAGCTTGGGGAAGGCCTACGAGCAGTACTTC.

The V gene is TRBV3-1, the J gene TRBJ1-2; possibly TRBD1 for D (5 bases). The germline V gene has CDR1 LGHDT and CDR2 YNNKEL (reference sequence). The CDR3 sequence is 16 residues long. Between the trimmed V and J ends, which lost 4 bases and 4 bases, there was a span of 19 bases. CDR3 DNA sequence: TGTGCCAGCAGCCCCACCCGGGACCCCGGCGGCTATGGCTACACCTTC. Encoded protein: CASSPTRDPGGYGYTF.

The chain has TRBV29-1 and TRBJ2-1; D may be TRBD2 (5 bases). The V gene's germline CDR1 is SQVTM and CDR2 ANQGSEA. Trimming took off 8 bases at V and 0 bases at J, with 14 bases between the two ends. The length of the CDR3 is 14 residues. The CDR3 sequence is CSTQREISYNEQFF. CDR3 DNA sequence: TGCAGCACTCAGAGGGAGATCTCCTACAATGAGCAGTTCTTC.

By its share, this clonotype is medium-sized. The V gene is TRBV5-1, the J gene TRBJ1-2; 7 bases agree with TRBD1. Germline V gene lookup returns CDR1 SGHRS and CDR2 YFSETQ. Trimming cost V 4 bases and J 3 bases; bases outside gene matches: 3. There are 13 residues in the CDR3. Here the CDR3 reads CASSEGQYYGYTF. The CDR3 DNA reads as TGCGCCAGCAGCGAGGGACAGTACTATGGCTACACCTTC.

This clonotype is labeled medium-sized (0.01 to 0.1%). The junction departs from germline at one end; a sequencing error may be responsible. CDR3 in amino acids: CASTLEETQYF. The CDR3 nucleotides read TGTGCCAGCACTTTAGAAGAGACCCAGTACTTC. The chain carries TRBV12-3 or TRBV12-4 and TRBJ2-5; D is unresolved. The CDR3 covers 11 residues.

A single count supports this clonotype. The chain recombines TRBV5-1 with TRBJ2-3; no definite D call. The CDR3 loop spans 14 amino acids. Trimming shortened V by 0 bases and J by 5 bases, and 10 bases separated the two germline ends. Germline CDR1 SGHRS, CDR2 YFSETQ. DNA of the CDR3: TGCGCCAGCAGCTTGGGCGGCGTTGGAGATACGCAGTATTTT. It is translated as CASSLGGVGDTQYF.

Sample share makes this clonotype medium-sized. The chain has TRBV6-2 or TRBV6-3 and TRBJ2-1; D may be TRBD2 (6 bases). The CDR3 is 15 amino acids. Germline values: CDR1 MNHEY, CDR2 SVGEGT. Trimming removed 7 bases at V and 0 bases at J, with 13 bases between. Here the CDR3 DNA reads TGTGCCAGCACCCCGTACGGGAGCTCCTACAATGAGCAGTTCTTC. As protein: CASTPYGSSYNEQFF.

This clonotype was picked up many times. The rearrangement joins TRBV10-3 to TRBJ1-1; no definite D call. Germline loops: CDR1 ENHRY, CDR2 SYGVKD. Deletions cut 0 bases from V and 7 bases from J, with 12 bases between. This CDR3 has 14 amino acids. CDR3 residues: CAISESPGRGEAFF. The CDR3 DNA reads TGTGCCATCAGTGAGTCTCCCGGGCGCGGTGAAGCTTTCTTT.

On this clonotype: A single base separates this from a much larger clone, so it may be a read error. The V call is TRBV7-2, the J call TRBJ2-2; weak D call: TRBD2 (6 bases). The CDR3 has 16 residues. Looked up from germline, CDR1 is SGHTA and CDR2 is FQGNSA. V was trimmed by 2 bases and J by 4 bases, leaving 14 bases between them. The CDR3 region is CTSSLRGLGITGELFF. The CDR3 region has the DNA TGTACCAGCAGCTTAAGGGGACTGGGAATCACCGGGGAGCTGTTTTTT.

At least ten counts were recorded for this clonotype. J is TRBJ1-1 and V is TRBV12-3 or TRBV12-4; D gene unclear. Trimming removed 3 bases from V and 10 bases from J, with 9 bases in between. CDR3 length: 11 amino acids. In DNA form, the CDR3 reads TGTGCCAGCAGTTTGGGCAGACGAGCTTTCTTT. It translates to CASSLGRRAFF.